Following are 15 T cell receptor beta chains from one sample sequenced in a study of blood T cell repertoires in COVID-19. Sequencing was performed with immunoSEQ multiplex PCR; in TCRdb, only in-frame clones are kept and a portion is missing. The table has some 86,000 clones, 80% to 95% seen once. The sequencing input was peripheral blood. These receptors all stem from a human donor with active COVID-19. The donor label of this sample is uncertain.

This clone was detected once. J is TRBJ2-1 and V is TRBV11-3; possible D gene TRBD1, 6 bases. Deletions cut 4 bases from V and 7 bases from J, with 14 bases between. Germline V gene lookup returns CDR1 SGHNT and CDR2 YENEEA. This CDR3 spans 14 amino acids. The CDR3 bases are TGTGCCAGCAGCTACAGGGACCGCGTAAATGAGCAGTTCTTC. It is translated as CASSYRDRVNEQFF.

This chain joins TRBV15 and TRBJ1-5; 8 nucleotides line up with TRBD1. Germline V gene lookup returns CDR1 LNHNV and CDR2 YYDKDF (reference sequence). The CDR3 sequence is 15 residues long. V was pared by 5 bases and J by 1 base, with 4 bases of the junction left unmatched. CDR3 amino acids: CATSVDRASNQPQHF. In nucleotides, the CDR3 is TGTGCCACCAGCGTGGACAGGGCAAGCAATCAGCCCCAGCATTTT. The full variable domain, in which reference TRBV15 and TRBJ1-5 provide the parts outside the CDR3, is DAMVIQNPRYQVTQFGKPVTLSCSQTLNHNVMYWYQQKSSQAPKLLFHYYDKDFNNEADTPDNFQSRRPNTSFCFLDIRSPGLGDTAMYLCATSVDRASNQPQHFGDGTRLSIL.

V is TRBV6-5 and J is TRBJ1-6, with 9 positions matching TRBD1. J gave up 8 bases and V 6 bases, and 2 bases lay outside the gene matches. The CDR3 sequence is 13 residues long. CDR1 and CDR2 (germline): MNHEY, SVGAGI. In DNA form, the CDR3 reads TGTGCCAGCAGCGACAGGGGGGATTCACCCCTCCACTTT. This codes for CASSDRGDSPLHF.

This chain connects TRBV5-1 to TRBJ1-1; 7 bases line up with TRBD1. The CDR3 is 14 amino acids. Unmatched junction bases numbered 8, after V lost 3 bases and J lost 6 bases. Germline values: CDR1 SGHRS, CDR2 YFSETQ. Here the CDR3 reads CASSSLTGSAEAFF. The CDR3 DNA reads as TGCGCCAGCAGCTCCCTGACAGGGTCGGCTGAAGCTTTCTTT.

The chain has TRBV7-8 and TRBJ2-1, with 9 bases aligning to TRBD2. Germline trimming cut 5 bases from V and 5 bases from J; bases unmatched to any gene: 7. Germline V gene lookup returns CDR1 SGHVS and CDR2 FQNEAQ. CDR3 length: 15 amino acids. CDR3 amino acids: CASSRAGGPHNEQFF. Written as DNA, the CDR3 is TGTGCCAGCAGCCGCGCGGGGGGGCCTCACAATGAGCAGTTCTTC. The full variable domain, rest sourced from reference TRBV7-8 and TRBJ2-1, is GAGVSQSPRYKVAKRGQDVALRCDPISGHVSLFWYQQALGQGPEFLTYFQNEAQLDKSGLPSDRFFAERPEGSVSTLKIQRTQQEDSAVYLCASSRAGGPHNEQFFGPGTRLTVL.

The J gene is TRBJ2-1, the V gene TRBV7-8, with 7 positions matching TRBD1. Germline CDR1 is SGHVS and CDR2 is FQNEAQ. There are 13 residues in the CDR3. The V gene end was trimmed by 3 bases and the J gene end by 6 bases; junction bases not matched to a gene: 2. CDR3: CASSFPGGNEQFF. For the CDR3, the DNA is TGTGCCAGCAGCTTCCCAGGGGGCAATGAGCAGTTCTTC. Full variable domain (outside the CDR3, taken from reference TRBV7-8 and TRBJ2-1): GAGVSQSPRYKVAKRGQDVALRCDPISGHVSLFWYQQALGQGPEFLTYFQNEAQLDKSGLPSDRFFAERPEGSVSTLKIQRTQQEDSAVYLCASSFPGGNEQFFGPGTRLTVL.

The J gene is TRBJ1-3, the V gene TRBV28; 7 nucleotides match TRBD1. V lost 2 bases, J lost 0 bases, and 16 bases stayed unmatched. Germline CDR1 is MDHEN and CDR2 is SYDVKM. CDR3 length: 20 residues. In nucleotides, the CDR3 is TGTGCCAGCAGTTTAGGAGACAGGGTAACGTTCCAGAGCTCTGGAAACACCATATATTTT. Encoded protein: CASSLGDRVTFQSSGNTIYF.

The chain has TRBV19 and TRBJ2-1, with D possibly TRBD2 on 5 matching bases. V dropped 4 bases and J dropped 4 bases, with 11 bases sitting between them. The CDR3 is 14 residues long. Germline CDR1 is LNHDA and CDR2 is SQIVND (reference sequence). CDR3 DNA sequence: TGTGCCAGTAGTAGCTTCCGGGGATACAATGAGCAGTTCTTC. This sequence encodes CASSSFRGYNEQFF.

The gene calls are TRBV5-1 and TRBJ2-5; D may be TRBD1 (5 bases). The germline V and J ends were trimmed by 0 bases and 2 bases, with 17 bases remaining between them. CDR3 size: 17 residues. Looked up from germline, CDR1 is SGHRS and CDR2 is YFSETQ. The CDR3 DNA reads TGCGCCAGCAGCTTGGGTGTCGTGGACACAAAACAAGAGACCCAGTACTTC. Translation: CASSLGVVDTKQETQYF.

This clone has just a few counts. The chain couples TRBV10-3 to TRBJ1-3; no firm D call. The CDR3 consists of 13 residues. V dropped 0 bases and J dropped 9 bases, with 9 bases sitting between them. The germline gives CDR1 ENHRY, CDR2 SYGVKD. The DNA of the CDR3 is TGTGCCATCAGTGAGTCGGCAGAGGGCACCATATATTTT. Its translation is CAISESAEGTIYF.

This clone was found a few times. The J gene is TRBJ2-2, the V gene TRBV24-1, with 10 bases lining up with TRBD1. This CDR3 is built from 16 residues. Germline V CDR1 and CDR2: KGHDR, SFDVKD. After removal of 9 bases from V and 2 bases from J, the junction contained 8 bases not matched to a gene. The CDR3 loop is CATPWDRGFNTGELFF. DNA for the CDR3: TGTGCCACCCCGTGGGACAGGGGTTTTAACACCGGGGAGCTGTTTTTT.

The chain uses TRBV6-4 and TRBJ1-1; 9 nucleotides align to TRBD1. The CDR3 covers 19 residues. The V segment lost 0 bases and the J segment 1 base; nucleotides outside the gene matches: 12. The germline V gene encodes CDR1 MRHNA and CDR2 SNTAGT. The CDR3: CASSDSRTGALQENTEAFF. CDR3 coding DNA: TGTGCCAGCAGTGACTCGAGGACAGGGGCCCTACAAGAGAACACTGAAGCTTTCTTT.

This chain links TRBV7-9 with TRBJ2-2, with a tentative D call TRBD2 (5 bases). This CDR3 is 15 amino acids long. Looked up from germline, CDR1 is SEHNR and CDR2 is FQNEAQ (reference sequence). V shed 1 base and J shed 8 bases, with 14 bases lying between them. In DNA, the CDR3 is TGTGCCAGCAGCTTAGAGACTGAACGAGGGGGGGAGCTGTTTTTT. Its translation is CASSLETERGGELFF.

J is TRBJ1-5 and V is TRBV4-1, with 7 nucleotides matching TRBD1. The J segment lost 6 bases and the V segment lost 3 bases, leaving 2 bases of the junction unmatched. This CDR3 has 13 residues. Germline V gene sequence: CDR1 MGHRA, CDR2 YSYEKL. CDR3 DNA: TGCGCCAGCAGCCAGCAGGGGGGTCAGCCCCAGCATTTT. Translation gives CASSQQGGQPQHF.

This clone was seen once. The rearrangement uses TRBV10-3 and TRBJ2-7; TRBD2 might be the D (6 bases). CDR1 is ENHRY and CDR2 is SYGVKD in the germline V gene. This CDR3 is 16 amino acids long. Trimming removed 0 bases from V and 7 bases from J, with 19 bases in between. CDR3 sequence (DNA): TGTGCCATCAGTGAGTCTTCCGGGACCCCCGCGGGGGAGCAGTACTTC. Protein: CAISESSGTPAGEQYF.